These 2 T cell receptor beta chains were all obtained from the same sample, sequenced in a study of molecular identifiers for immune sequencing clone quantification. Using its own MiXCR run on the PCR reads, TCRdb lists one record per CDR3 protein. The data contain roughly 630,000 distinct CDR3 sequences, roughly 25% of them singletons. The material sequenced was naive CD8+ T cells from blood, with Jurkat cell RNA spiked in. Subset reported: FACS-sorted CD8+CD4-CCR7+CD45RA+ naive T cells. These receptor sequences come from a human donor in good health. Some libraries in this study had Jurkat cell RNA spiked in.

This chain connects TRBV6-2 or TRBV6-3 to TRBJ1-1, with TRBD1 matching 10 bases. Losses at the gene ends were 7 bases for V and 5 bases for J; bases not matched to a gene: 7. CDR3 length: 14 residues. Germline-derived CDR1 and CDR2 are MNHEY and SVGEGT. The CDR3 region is CASKSGTGATEAFF. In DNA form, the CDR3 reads TGTGCCAGCAAATCCGGGACAGGGGCGACTGAAGCTTTCTTT.

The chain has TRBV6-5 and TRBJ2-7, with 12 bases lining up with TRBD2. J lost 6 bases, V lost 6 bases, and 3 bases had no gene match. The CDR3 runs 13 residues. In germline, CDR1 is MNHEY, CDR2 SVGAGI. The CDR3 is CASSGGLAGEQYF. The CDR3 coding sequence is TGTGCCAGCAGCGGGGGACTAGCGGGCGAGCAGTACTTC.